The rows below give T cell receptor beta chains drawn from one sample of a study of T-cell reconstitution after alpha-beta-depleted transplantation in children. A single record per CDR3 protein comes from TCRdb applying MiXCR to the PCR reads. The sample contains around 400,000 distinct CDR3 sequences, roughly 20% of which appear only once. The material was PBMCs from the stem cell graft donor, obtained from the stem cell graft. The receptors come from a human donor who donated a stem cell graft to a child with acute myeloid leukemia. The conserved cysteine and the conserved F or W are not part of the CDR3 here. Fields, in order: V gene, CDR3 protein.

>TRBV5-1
ASSLDRGTNSPLH
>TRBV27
ASRRGQSYEQY
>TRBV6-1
ASSGSGNYEQY
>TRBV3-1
ASSPRLKGEGREQY
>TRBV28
ASSLLASGKYEQY
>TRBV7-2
ASSLVGASVDNEQF
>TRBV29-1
SVLGPSGRPSYEQY
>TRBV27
ASSLGSGGYEQY
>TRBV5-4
ASSPPTSGSFNEQF
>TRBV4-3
ASSQGSRAGGYEQY
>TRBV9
ASSPNPGQSYNEQF
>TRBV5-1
ASSHVGEGDTGELF
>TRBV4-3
ASSQETTLYNEQF
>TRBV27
ASSLGGGVPYEQY
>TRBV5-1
ASRSGSSYEQY
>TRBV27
ASRHRDRGHSPLH
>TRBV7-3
ASRGNLDTEAF
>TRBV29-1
SVDFRNEQF
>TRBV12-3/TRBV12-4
ASSLAQTGFGELF
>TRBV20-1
SARSGVWTEAF
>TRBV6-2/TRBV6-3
ASRRTGGESYEQY
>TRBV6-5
ASSYSLGGIGEQF
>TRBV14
ASSQVLSGGGGDTQY
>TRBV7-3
ASSFGTSGRHITDTQY
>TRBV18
ASSPQFDTQY
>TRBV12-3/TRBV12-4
ASRSWGLDEQF
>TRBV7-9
ASSFGASGTSEQF
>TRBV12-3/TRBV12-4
ASSPDYIQETQY
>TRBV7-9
ASSPGHLAKTQY
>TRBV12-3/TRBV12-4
ASTHWTGINQPQH
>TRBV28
ASSLQGASRNEQF
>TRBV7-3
ASSRGLADQYNEQF
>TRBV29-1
SAHNTGDAQETQY
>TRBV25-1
ASRTTGTGKGEQY
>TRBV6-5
ASSYGTKETQY
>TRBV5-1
ASRGAVSYEQY
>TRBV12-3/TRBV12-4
ASSAGAVHRDTQY
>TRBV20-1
SARGRSGTGAEQF
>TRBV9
ASSTPGLNNEQF
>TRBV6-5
ASRSLGETQY
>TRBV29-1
SVGFRQAGTGELF
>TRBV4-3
ASSQDGVAGFYEQF
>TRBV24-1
ATSAEGYEQY
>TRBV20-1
SARDKVTSYEQY
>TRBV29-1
SVETGRTYNEQF
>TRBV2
ASSVDYGGEQF
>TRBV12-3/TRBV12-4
ASRGLAGGPYNEQF
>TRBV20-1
GTGTSNYGYT
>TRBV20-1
SARTGSYEQY
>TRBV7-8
ASRLRGPEPYEQF
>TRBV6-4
ASSEALTDTQY
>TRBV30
ALERNTEAF
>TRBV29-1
SVGVGQTYTGELF
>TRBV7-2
ASSLKGSSGFYEQY
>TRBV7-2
ASSSSSGRDEQF
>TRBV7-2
ASSLAGIGLSGANVLT
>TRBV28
ASSWTGDQPQH
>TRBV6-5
ASVRDPSSYNEQF
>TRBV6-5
ASSPRGRENTEAF
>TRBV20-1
SARDGLAGGPDEQF